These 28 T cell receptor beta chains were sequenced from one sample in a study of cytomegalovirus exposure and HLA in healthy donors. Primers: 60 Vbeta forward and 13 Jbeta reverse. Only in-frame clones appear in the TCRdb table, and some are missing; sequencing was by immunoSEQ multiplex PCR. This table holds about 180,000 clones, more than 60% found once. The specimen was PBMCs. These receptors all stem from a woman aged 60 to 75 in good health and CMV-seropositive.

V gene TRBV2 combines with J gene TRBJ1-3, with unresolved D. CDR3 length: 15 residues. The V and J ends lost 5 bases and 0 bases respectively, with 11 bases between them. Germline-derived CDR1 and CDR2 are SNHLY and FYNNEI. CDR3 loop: CASSQGLLSGNTIYF. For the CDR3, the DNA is TGTGCCAGCAGTCAAGGTCTCCTCTCTGGAAACACCATATATTTT. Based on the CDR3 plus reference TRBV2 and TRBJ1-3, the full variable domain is EPEVTQTPSHQVTQMGQEVILRCVPISNHLYFYWYRQILGQKVEFLVSFYNNEISEKSEIFDDQFSVERPDGSNFTLKIRSTKLEDSAMYFCASSQGLLSGNTIYFGEGSWLTVV.

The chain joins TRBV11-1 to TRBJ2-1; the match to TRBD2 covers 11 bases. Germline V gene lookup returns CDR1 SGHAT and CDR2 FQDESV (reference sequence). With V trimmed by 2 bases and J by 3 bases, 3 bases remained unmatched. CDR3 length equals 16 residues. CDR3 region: CASSLLGTSGYNEQFF. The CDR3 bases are TGTGCCAGCAGCTTATTGGGGACTAGCGGCTACAATGAGCAGTTCTTC.

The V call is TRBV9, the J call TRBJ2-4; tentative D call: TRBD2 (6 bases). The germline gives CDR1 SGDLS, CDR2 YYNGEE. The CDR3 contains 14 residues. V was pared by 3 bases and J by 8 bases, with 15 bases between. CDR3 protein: CASSAGTAGYIQYF. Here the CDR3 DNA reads TGTGCCAGCAGCGCCGGGACTGCAGGGTACATTCAGTACTTC.

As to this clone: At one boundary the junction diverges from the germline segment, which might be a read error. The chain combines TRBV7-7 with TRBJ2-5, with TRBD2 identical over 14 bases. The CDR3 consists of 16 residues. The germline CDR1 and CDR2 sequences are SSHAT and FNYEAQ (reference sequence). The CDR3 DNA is TGTGCTAGCAGCCGAGGGACTAGCGGGAGTCGGGAGACCCAGTACTTC. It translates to CASSRGTSGSRETQYF.

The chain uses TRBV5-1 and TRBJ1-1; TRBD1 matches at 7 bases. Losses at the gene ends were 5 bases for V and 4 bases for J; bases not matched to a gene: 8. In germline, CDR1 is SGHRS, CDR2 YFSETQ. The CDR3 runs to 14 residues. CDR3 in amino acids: CASSPREGATEAFF. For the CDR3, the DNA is TGCGCCAGCAGTCCCCGTGAGGGGGCCACTGAAGCTTTCTTT.

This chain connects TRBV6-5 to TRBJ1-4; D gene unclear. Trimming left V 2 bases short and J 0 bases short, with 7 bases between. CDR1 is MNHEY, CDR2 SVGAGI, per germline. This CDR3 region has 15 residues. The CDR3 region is CASSYTGSTNEKLFF. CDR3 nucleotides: TGTGCCAGCAGTTACACGGGGTCAACTAATGAAAAACTGTTTTTT.

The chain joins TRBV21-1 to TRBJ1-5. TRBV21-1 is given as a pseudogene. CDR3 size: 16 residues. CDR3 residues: CASSEGTQGSNQPQHF. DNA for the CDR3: TGTGCCAGCAGCGAAGGGACTCAAGGTAGCAATCAGCCCCAGCATTTT.

In DNA form, the CDR3 reads TGTGCCAGCAGTAGAAGACAGGGGGCAGACTATGGCTACACCTTC. Protein sequence: CASSRRQGADYGYTF. The rearrangement links TRBV27 to TRBJ1-2, with TRBD1 matching over 10 bases. CDR3 size: 15 residues. The ends lost 5 bases at V and 3 bases at J; junction bases unmatched: 6. Germline V CDR1 and CDR2: MNHEY, SMNVEV (reference sequence).

CDR3 DNA: TGTGCCAGCAGTATCACAGGGCGCTCTGGAAACACCATATATTTT. Its translation: CASSITGRSGNTIYF. The chain couples TRBV5-4 to TRBJ1-3; TRBD1 is a possible D gene (6 bases). CDR3 size: 15 residues. Between the trimmed V and J ends, which lost 5 bases and 0 bases, there was a span of 12 bases. Per germline, CDR1 SGHNT and CDR2 YYREEE (reference sequence). The variable domain in full, with the rest retrieved from reference TRBV5-4 and TRBJ1-3, is ETGVTQSPTHLIKTRGQQVTLRCSSQSGHNTVSWYQQALGQGPQFIFQYYREEENGRGNFPPRFSGLQFPNYSSELNVNALELDDSALYLCASSITGRSGNTIYFGEGSWLTVV.

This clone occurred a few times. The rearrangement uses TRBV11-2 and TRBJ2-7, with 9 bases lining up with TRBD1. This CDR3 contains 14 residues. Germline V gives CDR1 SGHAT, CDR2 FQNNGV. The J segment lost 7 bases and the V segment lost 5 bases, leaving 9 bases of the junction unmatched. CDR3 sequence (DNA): TGTGCCAGCAGCCACCCGGGACAGGGAACGGAGCAGTACTTC. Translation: CASSHPGQGTEQYF.

The CDR3 DNA follows: TGTGCCAGCAGCCGACTAGCGGGGGGGAAAAACATTCAGTACTTC. Its translation: CASSRLAGGKNIQYF. The rearrangement links TRBV5-4 to TRBJ2-4, with 14 bases fitting TRBD2. The germline CDR1 and CDR2 sequences are SGHNT and YYREEE (reference sequence). The J segment lost 4 bases and the V segment lost 4 bases, leaving 1 base of the junction unmatched. This CDR3 comprises 15 residues.

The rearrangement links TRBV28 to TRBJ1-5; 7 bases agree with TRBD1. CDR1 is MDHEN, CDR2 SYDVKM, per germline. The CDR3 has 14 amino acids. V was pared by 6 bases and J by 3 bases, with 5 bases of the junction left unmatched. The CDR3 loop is CASSKDRINQPQHF. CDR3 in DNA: TGTGCCAGCAGCAAGGACAGGATCAATCAGCCCCAGCATTTT.

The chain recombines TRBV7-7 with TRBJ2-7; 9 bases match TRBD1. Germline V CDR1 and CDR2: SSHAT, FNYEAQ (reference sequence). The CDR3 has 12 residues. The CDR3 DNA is TGTGCTGGCCGGGACAGGGTCTACGAGCAGTACTTC. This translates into CAGRDRVYEQYF.

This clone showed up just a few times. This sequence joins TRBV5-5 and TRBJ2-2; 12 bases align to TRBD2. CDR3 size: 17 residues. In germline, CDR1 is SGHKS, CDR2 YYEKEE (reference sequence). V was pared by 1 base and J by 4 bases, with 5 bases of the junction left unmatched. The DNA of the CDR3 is TGTGCCAGCAGCTTGTACCTAGCGGGAGGGAGCACCGGGGAGCTGTTTTTT. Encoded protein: CASSLYLAGGSTGELFF.

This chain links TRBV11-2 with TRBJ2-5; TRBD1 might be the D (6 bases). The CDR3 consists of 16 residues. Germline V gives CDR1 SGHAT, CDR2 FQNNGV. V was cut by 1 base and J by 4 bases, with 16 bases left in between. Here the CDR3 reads CASSLGAAGAGETQYF. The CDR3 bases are TGTGCCAGCAGCTTAGGCGCGGCAGGGGCTGGAGAGACCCAGTACTTC.

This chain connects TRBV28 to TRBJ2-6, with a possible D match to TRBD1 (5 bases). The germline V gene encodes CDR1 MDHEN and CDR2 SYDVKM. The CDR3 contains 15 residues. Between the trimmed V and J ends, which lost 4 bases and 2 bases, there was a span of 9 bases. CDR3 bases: TGTGCCAGCAGTTCTTCAGGGACTGGGGCCAACGTCCTGACTTTC. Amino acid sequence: CASSSSGTGANVLTF.

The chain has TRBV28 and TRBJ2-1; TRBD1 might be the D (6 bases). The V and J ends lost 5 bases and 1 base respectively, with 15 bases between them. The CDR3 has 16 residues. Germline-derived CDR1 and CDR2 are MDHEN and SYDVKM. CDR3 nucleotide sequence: TGTGCCAGCAGTGTTTGGACAGTTCGGTCCTACAATGAGCAGTTCTTC. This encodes CASSVWTVRSYNEQFF.

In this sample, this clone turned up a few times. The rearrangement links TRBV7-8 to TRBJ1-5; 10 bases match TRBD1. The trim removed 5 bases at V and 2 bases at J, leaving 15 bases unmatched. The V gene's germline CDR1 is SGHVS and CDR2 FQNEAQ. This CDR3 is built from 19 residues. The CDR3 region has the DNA TGTGCCAGCAGCCGAGGGCCGGGACAGGGGAATTCGGGCAATCAGCCCCAGCATTTT. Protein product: CASSRGPGQGNSGNQPQHF.

CDR3 residues: CASSRTGAESNQPQHF. DNA for the CDR3: TGTGCCAGCAGTCGGACAGGCGCCGAAAGCAATCAGCCCCAGCATTTT. The V gene is TRBV2, the J gene TRBJ1-5, with 7 bases fitting TRBD1. Germline V gene lookup returns CDR1 SNHLY and CDR2 FYNNEI. The CDR3 loop spans 16 amino acids. Trimming took 5 bases from V and 1 from J; bases not matched to a gene: 8.

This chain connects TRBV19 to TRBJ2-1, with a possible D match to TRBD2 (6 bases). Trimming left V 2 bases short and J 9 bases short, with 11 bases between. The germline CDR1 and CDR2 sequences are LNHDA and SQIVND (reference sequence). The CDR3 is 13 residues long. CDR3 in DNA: TGTGCCAGTAGTATAATCCCCGGGGGTGAGCAGTTCTTC. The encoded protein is CASSIIPGGEQFF. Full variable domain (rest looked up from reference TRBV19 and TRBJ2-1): DGGITQSPKYLFRKEGQNVTLSCEQNLNHDAMYWYRQDPGQGLRLIYYSQIVNDFQKGDIAEGYSVSREKKESFPLTVTSAQKNPTAFYLCASSIIPGGEQFFGPGTRLTVL.

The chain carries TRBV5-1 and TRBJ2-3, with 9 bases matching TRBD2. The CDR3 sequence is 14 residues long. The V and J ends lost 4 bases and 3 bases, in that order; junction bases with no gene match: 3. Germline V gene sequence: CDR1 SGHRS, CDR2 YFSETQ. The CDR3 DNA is TGCGCCAGCAGCCAGGGACTAGCAACAGATACGCAGTATTTT. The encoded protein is CASSQGLATDTQYF.

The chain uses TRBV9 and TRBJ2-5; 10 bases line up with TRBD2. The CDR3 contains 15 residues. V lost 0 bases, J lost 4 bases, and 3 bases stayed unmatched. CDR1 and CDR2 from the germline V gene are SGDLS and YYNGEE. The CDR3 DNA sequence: TGTGCCAGCAGCGTAGAAGCGGGAGGGCGAGAGACCCAGTACTTC. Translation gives CASSVEAGGRETQYF.

The DNA of the CDR3 is TGTGCCAGCAGCCCGAAATTAGGACAGGGCAGCACTGAAGCTTTCTTT. Its protein product is CASSPKLGQGSTEAFF. The rearrangement links TRBV5-4 to TRBJ1-1; 8 nucleotides agree with TRBD1. The ends lost 4 bases at V and 4 bases at J; junction bases unmatched: 12. Germline lookup yields CDR1 SGHNT and CDR2 YYREEE (reference sequence). CDR3 length: 16 amino acids.

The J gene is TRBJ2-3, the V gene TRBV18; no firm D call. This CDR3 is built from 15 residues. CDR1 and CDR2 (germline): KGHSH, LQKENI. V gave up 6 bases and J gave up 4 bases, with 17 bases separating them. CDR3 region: CASSPDQTVADTQYF. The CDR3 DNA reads TGTGCCAGCTCCCCGGATCAGACTGTTGCAGATACGCAGTATTTT.

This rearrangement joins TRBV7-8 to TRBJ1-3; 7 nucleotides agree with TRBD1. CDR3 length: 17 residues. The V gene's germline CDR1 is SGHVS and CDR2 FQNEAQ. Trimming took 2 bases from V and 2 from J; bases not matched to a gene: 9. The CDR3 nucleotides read TGTGCCAGCAGCTTAAGGAGACAGACAGGGCCTGGAAACACCATATATTTT. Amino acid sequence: CASSLRRQTGPGNTIYF.

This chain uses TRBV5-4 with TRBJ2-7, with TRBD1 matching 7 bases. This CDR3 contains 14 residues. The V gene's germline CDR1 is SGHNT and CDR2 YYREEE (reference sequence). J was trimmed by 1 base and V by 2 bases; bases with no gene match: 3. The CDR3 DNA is TGTGCCAGCAGCTTACCGGGACAGTCCTACGAGCAGTACTTC. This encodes CASSLPGQSYEQYF.

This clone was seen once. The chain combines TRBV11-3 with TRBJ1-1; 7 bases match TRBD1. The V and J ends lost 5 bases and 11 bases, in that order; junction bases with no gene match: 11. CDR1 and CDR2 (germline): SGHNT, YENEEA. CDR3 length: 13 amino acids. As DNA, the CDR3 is TGTGCCAGCAGCCCCACCACAGGGGCCCGCGCTTTCTTT. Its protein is CASSPTTGARAFF. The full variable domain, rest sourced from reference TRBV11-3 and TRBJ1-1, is EAGVVQSPRYKIIEKKQPVAFWCNPISGHNTLYWYLQNLGQGPELLIRYENEEAVDDSQLPKDRFSAERLKGVDSTLKIQPAELGDSAVYLCASSPTTGARAFFGQGTRLTVV.

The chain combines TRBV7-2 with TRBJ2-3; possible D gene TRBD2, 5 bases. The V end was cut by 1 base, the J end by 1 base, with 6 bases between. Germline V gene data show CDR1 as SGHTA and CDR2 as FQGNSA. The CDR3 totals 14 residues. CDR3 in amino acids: CASSLGERTDTQYF. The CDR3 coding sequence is TGTGCCAGCAGCTTAGGGGAGCGCACAGATACGCAGTATTTT.